The T cell receptor (beta chain) under discussion was sequenced for a study of human T cells and chemical hapten exposure. About the research overall: Sensitization applied 2% DPC to approximately 2 cm by approximately 2 cm of upper inner arm skin. The patients were mostly female; they had alopecia areata, totalis or universalis.

Study-level points and caveats: With regard to DPC sensitization, TCRs above 1 in 1000 frequency did not change. Expanded TCRs made up significantly more big CDR3 similarity clusters than controls did.

This CDR3 has 15 residues. The ends were cut back, 2 bases at V and 5 bases at J, with 12 bases in the middle. This clonotype occurred a few times. Antigen unknown. Time point described: pre-sensitization, week 0. Sample treatment: therapeutic diphenylcyclopropenone sensitization with weekly scalp DPC. TCRdb reprocessed the RACE reads via MiXCR and lists one record per CDR3 protein. The sample records 240,000 or so distinct CDR3 sequences, 7.5% to 10% being singletons. Sequences were derived from whole blood, sampled in connection with sensitization to the hapten diphenylcyclopropenone (DPC). This receptor was taken from a woman aged 40 to 50 with alopecia areata. Some clones in this sample may be carry-over from other donors' samples. The V gene is TRBV12-3 or TRBV12-4, the J gene TRBJ2-2; TRBD1 is a possible D gene (5 bases). In nucleotides, the CDR3 is TGTGCCAGCAGTTTAAGGCAGGGTGGAACCGGGGAGCTGTTTTTT. Its translation is CASSLRQGGTGELFF.